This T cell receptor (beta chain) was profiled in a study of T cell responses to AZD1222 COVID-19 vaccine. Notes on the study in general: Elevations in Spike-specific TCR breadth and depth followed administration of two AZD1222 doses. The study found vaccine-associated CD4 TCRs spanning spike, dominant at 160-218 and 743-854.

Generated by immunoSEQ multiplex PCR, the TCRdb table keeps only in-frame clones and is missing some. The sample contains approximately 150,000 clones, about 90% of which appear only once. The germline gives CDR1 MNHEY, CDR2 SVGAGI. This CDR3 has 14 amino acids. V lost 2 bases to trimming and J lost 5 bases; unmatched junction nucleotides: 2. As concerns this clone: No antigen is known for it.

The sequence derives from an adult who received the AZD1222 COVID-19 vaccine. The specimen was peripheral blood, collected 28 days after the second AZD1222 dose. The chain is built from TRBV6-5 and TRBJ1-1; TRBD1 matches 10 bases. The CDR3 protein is CASSYDRGQTEAFF. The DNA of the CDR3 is TGTGCCAGCAGTTACGACAGGGGGCAAACTGAAGCTTTCTTT.